This T cell receptor (beta chain) was recovered during a study of regulatory T cells in long-lasting Graves disease. CDR3 regions were amplified by Arm-PCR using iRepertoire HTBI primers to build TCR beta libraries. TCRdb fed the multiplex PCR reads into MiXCR, producing one record per CDR3 protein. The sample lists approximately 360,000 distinct CDR3 sequences; roughly 25% were seen once. As to time point: persistent/refractory GD, antithyroid drugs over 5 years with positive TRAb. The authors made the TCR library using RNA they extracted from PBMCs. Germline V lookup: CDR1 DFQATT, CDR2 SNEGSKA (reference sequence). This CDR3 comprises 14 residues. Trimming removed 6 bases from V and 1 base from J, with 12 bases in between. In its sample, this clonotype was seen a few times.

The sample here was peripheral blood mononuclear cells (PBMCs), taken when the disease was refractory, from a patient treated with antithyroid drugs. The chain joins TRBV20-1 to TRBJ2-2; D is unclear. The sequence was collected from a woman aged 40 to 55 with Graves disease. The CDR3 sequence is CSATQLRNTGELFF. In DNA form, the CDR3 reads TGCAGTGCAACACAGCTTAGGAACACCGGGGAGCTGTTTTTT.